This is a list of T cell receptor beta chains from one sample in a study of T-cell reconstitution after alpha-beta-depleted transplantation in children. TCRdb used MiXCR to reprocess the PCR reads, holding one entry per CDR3 protein. The table includes 490,000 or so distinct CDR3 sequences, around 12% detected once. The sample consisted of PBMCs from the stem cell graft donor, taken from the stem cell graft. Receptors originate from a human donor who donated a stem cell graft to a child with combined immunodeficiency. CDR3s include the opening cysteine and the closing phenylalanine or tryptophan. The D gene is left open where the match is weak. Expanded clones get a size class; other rows say once, few or many, or leave the size out.

clone size,J gene,CDR3 length,V gene,D gene,CDR3 protein,CDR3 DNA
.,TRBJ2-7,15,TRBV9,.,CASSVSGTPIYEQYF,TGTGCCAGCAGCGTTTCCGGGACACCAATCTACGAGCAGTACTTC
few,TRBJ1-5,16,TRBV12-3/TRBV12-4,.,CASNYHGPSSNQPQHF,TGTGCCAGCAATTACCACGGGCCCTCCAGCAATCAGCCCCAGCATTTT
.,TRBJ2-5,12,TRBV30,.,CAWSGGLETQYF,TGTGCCTGGAGTGGAGGATTGGAGACCCAGTACTTC
few,TRBJ2-7,14,TRBV30,.,CAWSVKRVVVEQYF,TGTGCCTGGAGTGTAAAGCGGGTCGTAGTCGAGCAGTACTTC
medium-sized,TRBJ1-4,16,TRBV4-3,.,CASSQETGKGGEKLFF,TGCGCCAGCAGCCAAGAAACGGGGAAAGGTGGTGAAAAACTGTTTTTT
many,TRBJ2-2,12,TRBV29-1,TRBD1,CSVQGAFGELFF,TGCAGCGTACAGGGGGCGTTCGGGGAGCTGTTTTTT
few,TRBJ2-7,13,TRBV2,.,CASSRATEYEQYF,TGTGCCAGCAGCAGAGCGACAGAATACGAGCAGTACTTC
.,TRBJ2-2,15,TRBV6-1,TRBD1,CASSGAGGWTGELFF,TGTGCCAGCAGTGGGGCAGGGGGCTGGACCGGGGAGCTGTTTTTT
few,TRBJ2-1,19,TRBV12-5,TRBD2,CASGLVLGLAGVAYNEQFF,TGTGCTAGTGGTTTGGTCCTGGGTTTAGCGGGAGTAGCCTACAATGAGCAGTTCTTC
few,TRBJ1-1,14,TRBV9,.,CASSALGQNTEAFF,TGTGCCAGCAGCGCCCTGGGACAGAACACTGAAGCTTTCTTT
.,TRBJ1-3,13,TRBV20-1,.,CSARPRGGNTIYF,TGCAGTGCTAGACCCAGGGGAGGAAACACCATATATTTT
few,TRBJ1-6,12,TRBV29-1,.,CSVKDGDSPLHF,TGCAGCGTAAAGGACGGTGATTCACCCCTCCACTTT
many,TRBJ2-5,12,TRBV14,.,CASSQVGETQYF,TGTGCCAGCAGCCAAGTAGGTGAGACCCAGTACTTC
few,TRBJ2-5,15,TRBV11-1,.,CASSLGRHMQETQYF,TGTGCCAGCAGCTTAGGAAGGCACATGCAAGAGACCCAGTACTTC
many,TRBJ2-7,15,TRBV6-5,.,CASSYHPGYSYEQYF,TGTGCCAGCAGTTACCACCCGGGGTATTCCTACGAGCAGTACTTC
many,TRBJ2-2,17,TRBV5-1,.,CASSLEPRGGDTGELFF,TGCGCCAGCAGCTTGGAACCCCGAGGGGGAGACACCGGGGAGCTGTTTTTT
few,TRBJ1-4,16,TRBV20-1,.,CSACPFTRATNEKLFF,TGCAGTGCTTGCCCCTTTACACGGGCAACTAATGAAAAACTGTTTTTT
.,TRBJ1-6,18,TRBV27,.,CASSLTIGGLSGSSPLHF,TGTGCCAGCAGTTTAACCATCGGGGGGCTCTCCGGAAGTTCACCCCTCCACTTT
few,TRBJ2-7,15,TRBV18,.,CASSPPGTTSYEQYF,TGTGCCAGCTCACCACCGGGGACAACCTCCTACGAGCAGTACTTC
many,TRBJ2-3,18,TRBV12-3/TRBV12-4,TRBD2,CASSLPTLAGGPTDTQYF,TGTGCCAGCAGTTTGCCGACTCTAGCGGGAGGTCCCACAGATACGCAGTATTTT
few,TRBJ2-1,15,TRBV6-2/TRBV6-3,.,CASSPTAPSYNEQFF,TGTGCCAGCAGTCCGACAGCTCCCTCCTACAATGAGCAGTTCTTC
few,TRBJ2-1,14,TRBV15,TRBD1,CATSRADRGTRLFF,TGTGCCACCAGCAGGGCCGACAGGGGAACAAGGCTGTTCTTC
few,TRBJ2-1,14,TRBV7-6,TRBD2,CASSLSAGGHEQFF,TGTGCCAGCAGCTTGTCAGCGGGGGGGCATGAGCAGTTCTTC
.,TRBJ2-3,16,TRBV5-6,TRBD1,CASSPRTGGITDTQYF,TGTGCCAGCAGCCCAAGGACAGGGGGAATAACAGATACGCAGTATTTT
few,TRBJ2-1,15,TRBV10-3,TRBD2,CAISPTSGVYNEQFF,TGTGCCATCAGCCCGACTAGCGGGGTTTACAATGAGCAGTTCTTC
many,TRBJ1-1,14,TRBV12-3/TRBV12-4,.,CASSFDAIGAEAFF,TGTGCCAGCAGTTTCGACGCTATCGGGGCTGAAGCTTTCTTT
.,TRBJ2-1,15,TRBV4-3,.,CASSQDNRVGNEQFF,TGCGCCAGCAGCCAAGACAACAGGGTAGGAAATGAGCAGTTCTTC
.,TRBJ2-1,16,TRBV7-6,TRBD1,CASTPGGQGVINEQFF,TGTGCCAGCACCCCTGGGGGTCAGGGGGTCATCAATGAGCAGTTCTTC
many,TRBJ2-1,17,TRBV4-3,TRBD2,CASSHAGLAGVQGEQFF,TGCGCCAGCAGCCATGCTGGACTAGCGGGAGTGCAGGGTGAGCAGTTCTTC
many,TRBJ1-3,14,TRBV6-1,.,CASSRQSSGNTIYF,TGTGCCAGCAGTAGACAGAGCTCTGGAAACACCATATATTTT
few,TRBJ2-6,15,TRBV19,.,CASSGRGAGANVLTF,TGTGCCAGTAGTGGCAGGGGGGCTGGGGCCAACGTCCTGACTTTC
many,TRBJ2-7,16,TRBV12-3/TRBV12-4,TRBD1,CASSPRRPSGGSEQYF,TGTGCCAGCAGTCCGCGGCGCCCTTCAGGGGGCTCCGAGCAGTACTTC
.,TRBJ2-3,11,TRBV7-2,.,CASSPLNTQYF,TGTGCCAGCAGCCCCTTAAATACGCAGTATTTT
.,TRBJ2-7,11,TRBV30,.,CAWSVQYEQYF,TGTGCCTGGAGTGTACAATACGAGCAGTACTTC
few,TRBJ2-1,12,TRBV20-1,.,CSANDYPHEQFF,TGCAGTGCGAACGACTATCCCCATGAGCAGTTCTTC
few,TRBJ1-5,16,TRBV28,TRBD1,CASSPIETGVKQPQHF,TGTGCCAGCAGCCCCATCGAGACAGGGGTGAAGCAGCCCCAGCATTTT
few,TRBJ2-7,13,TRBV5-1,.,CASRYLRGYEQYF,TGCGCCAGCAGGTATCTTAGGGGTTACGAGCAGTACTTC
many,TRBJ2-3,15,TRBV4-3,.,CASSQDALSTDTQYF,TGCGCCAGCAGCCAAGACGCACTTAGCACAGATACGCAGTATTTT
.,TRBJ2-1,19,TRBV7-7,TRBD2,CASSFQLRASGGERHEQFF,TGTGCCAGCAGCTTCCAGTTGCGGGCTAGCGGGGGGGAGAGGCATGAGCAGTTCTTC
many,TRBJ2-7,12,TRBV30,.,CAWSHPRDEQYF,TGTGCCTGGAGTCACCCCCGGGACGAGCAGTACTTC